This T cell receptor (beta chain) stems from a study of T cell repertoires in cytomegalovirus infection. Findings and caveats of the study: Cumulative public TCR beta family frequency identified CMV carriers with the relevant HLA.

In TCRdb, the reads were re-called with MiXCR into one record per CDR3 protein. The sample yields 170,000 or so distinct CDR3 sequences, over 13% seen once. In this sample, this clonotype turned up a few times. Antigen specificity is unknown. The CDR3 spans 15 residues. Trimming cost V 6 bases and J 4 bases, with 16 bases left between them. CDR1 and CDR2 (germline): MNHEY, SVGAGI. The chain is built from TRBV6-5 and TRBJ1-3; D is unresolved. The sample was PBMCs. This clonotype was sampled from a human donor in good health (CMV status not recorded). Some clones in this sample may be carry-over from other donors' samples. The CDR3: CASRLTFSEGNTIYF. The CDR3 region has the DNA TGTGCCAGCAGGTTGACTTTTTCAGAGGGAAACACCATATATTTT.